This T cell receptor beta chain derives from a study of human T cells and chemical hapten exposure. Time point described: pre-sensitization, week 0. Treatment: therapeutic diphenylcyclopropenone sensitization with weekly scalp DPC. The ends lost 3 bases at V and 12 bases at J; junction bases unmatched: 1. Germline V lookup: CDR1 SGHAT, CDR2 FQNNGV. CDR3 length: 11 residues. What the library attached to individual cDNA molecules were unique molecular identifiers. TCRdb used MiXCR to reprocess the RACE reads, holding one entry per CDR3 protein. The repertoire holds 300,000 to 400,000 distinct CDR3 sequences, with 5.1% as singletons. Points from the study as a whole: High-frequency TCRs, those above 1 in 1000, stayed the same after DPC sensitization.

This clonotype was detected a few times. Its antigen is still unknown. This sequence originates from a woman aged 50 to 60 with alopecia areata. Some clones in this sample may be carry-over from other donors' samples. The chain couples TRBV11-2 to TRBJ1-4; 7 bases line up with TRBD1. This material consisted of whole blood, taken in connection with sensitization to the hapten diphenylcyclopropenone (DPC). The CDR3 sequence is CASSFGTELFF. CDR3 in DNA: TGTGCCAGCAGCTTTGGGACAGAACTGTTTTTT. The full variable domain, in which reference TRBV11-2 and TRBJ1-4 provide the parts outside the CDR3, is EAGVAQSPRYKIIEKRQSVAFWCNPISGHATLYWYQQILGQGPKLLIQFQNNGVVDDSQLPKDRFSAERLKGVDSTLKIQPAKLEDSAVYLCASSFGTELFFGSGTQLSVL.